This T cell receptor beta chain was captured by sequencing in a study of T-cell reconstitution after alpha-beta-depleted transplantation in children. Study outcomes and limitations: Some patients' high day-60 TCRbeta diversity was attributed to recipient cells surviving conditioning. Alpha-beta T cells about two months after transplant reportedly derived from several hundred expanded graft clones.

Preparation of the TCRbeta library involved a method that used unique molecular identifiers. TCRdb reprocessed the PCR reads via MiXCR and lists one record per CDR3 protein. Of about 470,000 distinct CDR3 sequences listed, around two fifths are singletons. This clonotype was seen a few times. As yet, its antigen is unknown. This CDR3 is built from 13 residues. V gave up 5 bases and J gave up 2 bases, with 10 bases separating them. CDR1 SGHTA and CDR2 FQGNSA come from the germline V gene. The source of this sequence is a girl aged 2 to 10 with aplastic anemia, due to receive a stem cell transplant. The V call is TRBV7-2, the J call TRBJ2-7; D might be TRBD1 or TRBD2, each matching 5 bases. Sequences were derived from PBMCs, sampled before TCRalphabeta/CD19-depleted stem cell transplant. CDR3 protein: CASSQGPAYEQYF. CDR3 nucleotides: TGTGCCAGCAGCCAGGGACCCGCCTACGAGCAGTACTTC.